This TCR beta chain derives from a study of cytomegalovirus exposure and HLA in healthy donors (dated by TCRdb to about 2017). Looking at the study overall: An earlier analysis of 587 of the donors reported over 250 Gb of sequence data and 90 million to 120 million unique TCR beta sequences obtained from roughly 170 million T cells. About 320 gigabases of sequencing data and tens of millions of unique TCR sequences were included in an early release covering several hundred HLA-typed donors. Of the approximately 400 genotyped donors, about 80% fell in the genetic ancestry cluster associated with self-reported Caucasian donors. The study aimed to test whether signatures of past pathogen exposure could be identified by cataloging public T cell receptors. The T cell repertoires of about 700 subjects were profiled by immunosequencing and related to cytomegalovirus serostatus. A separate validation cohort of roughly 110 different subjects was used in addition to the roughly 670-subject first cohort. To predict cytomegalovirus infection status, the study combined high-throughput TCR immunosequencing, statistical association of individual TCRs with disease status, and machine learning. In a later analysis, previously published TCR beta repertoires from 550 to 700 donors were re-analyzed and high-resolution HLA genotyping was added so that TCR occurrence patterns could be studied. The later analysis used no new phenotypic data to find candidate immune exposures, relying instead on TCR beta sequences and their occurrence across donors. In an earlier analysis of several hundred of the donors, high-throughput TCR beta sequencing was used to judge whether each TCR beta V gene segment behaved as functional or pseudogenic. Alongside the repertoire data, information on donor age, sex, ethnicity and CMV serostatus was compiled. In a later genetic analysis, genome-wide SNP genotypes for about 55% of the 666 donors were used, and that subset was treated as a discovery cohort. Every discovery cohort repertoire had been produced on one sequencing platform. HLA typing covered class I and class II loci at four-digit resolution. Typing coverage differed by locus: A, B, C, DRB1 and DQB1 were typed in roughly 620-640 donors, DQA1 in around 500, DPA1 in approximately 610, and DPB1 in just under 480. Five DR-DQ haplotypes were handled as single units for association and clustering, since linkage in the cohort was strong. Among some 410 genotyped donors of the cohort, an average of approximately 240,000 unique TCR beta nucleotide sequences was sequenced per donor, of which 15% to 20% were non-productive.

The cohort was made up of 500 to 850 healthy bone marrow donors. At the time of sampling, every cohort member was nominally healthy, though immune exposures that went unrecorded were likely present. CMV serostatus was positive for 289 and negative for about 55% of the roughly 670 cohort members, and was not recorded for this donor. A peripheral blood sample was collected from each donor, and TCR beta sequencing was performed on peripheral blood mononuclear cells. Genomic DNA was extracted from the blood cell samples with the Qiagen DNeasy Blood Extraction Kit. On the study overall, not on this receptor specifically: Because some donors lacked HLA typing at each locus, the association tests relied only on the typed subset. A few of the identified cytomegalovirus-associated TCR beta chains were confirmed in vitro to be specific for cytomegalovirus antigens. The 87-base-pair reads could not distinguish some IMGT-functional V segments, including TRBV6-2 and TRBV6-3, so those segments were excluded. A further reported finding was that TCR beta sequences accurately predicted the HLA-A and HLA-B alleles for most subjects in the first cohort. Presence/absence analyses assumed roughly uniform sequencing depth across donors, an assumption that may not hold. For the cohort, immune exposure information was limited to CMV serostatus. The authors suggested that the approach could potentially be extended to other disease states and immunological phenotypes. In the study, around 160 TCR beta chains were listed as associated with cytomegalovirus. When HLA alleles, especially DR and DQ, strongly co-occurred, TCR associations were difficult to assign to individual alleles. According to a later analysis, parvovirus B19, influenza, CMV and Epstein-Barr virus appeared linked to several top co-occurrence clusters. In a later analysis, most CMV-associated TCR beta chains were found to appear HLA-restricted, with HLA associations seemingly driven largely by CMV exposure. The sequencing pipeline was judged likely to have produced a cluster of highly shared sequence variants as a technical artifact. Correlated functional status among segregating V segments might be attributable to linkage disequilibrium, but an unknown experimental factor could not be ruled out. Compared with equally common non-associated chains, HLA-associated TCR beta chains in a later analysis were more clonally expanded and had lower generation probabilities. Most TCR sequences were observed very rarely across donors, whereas some public TCRs were present in many individuals. In a later analysis, TCR association rates were found to vary across HLA loci, with the most associated TCRs seen for DRB1 alleles and the fewest for HLA-C alleles. Only TCR beta chains were sequenced in this cohort, and the absence of alpha or paired-chain data limited detectable features. V-gene and J-gene trimming of TCR beta chains was associated with a missense DCLRE1C variant in a later genetic analysis, and the association was replicated in an independent cohort. About 17 rarely observed V segments, including chromosome 9 orphons, were excluded from the earlier analysis of approximately 600 of the donors because counts were too low. Specific HLA alleles were associated with 15,000 to 20,000 TCR beta sequences at a false discovery rate of 0.05 in a later analysis. An earlier analysis of around 540 of the donors showed that most TCR beta V segments appeared in productive rearrangements either about 90% or about 30% of the time, which broadly matched IMGT annotations. According to a later genetic analysis, donors in an Asian-associated ancestry cluster had fewer N-insertions in productive TCRs than the approximately 610-donor mean. The classifier was reported to diagnose cytomegalovirus status with high specificity and sensitivity in both the original and validation cohorts.

The junction carries 13 bases between V and J, which are trimmed by 8 bases and 2 bases respectively. CDR1 and CDR2 (LNHNV, YYDKDF) derive from the germline V gene (reference sequence). The CDR3 covers 14 residues, taking in both the cysteine and the phenylalanine. The sequence is cut down to CDR3 DNA, 42 bases in frame from base 1. Notes on this clone: The antigen it recognizes is unknown. Base qualities are not recorded, but no much larger clone differs from it by a single base.

The library came from the immunoSEQ multiplex PCR assay. For the multiplex PCR, a mixture combining 60 forward primers for TCR Vbeta segments and 13 reverse primers for TCR Jbeta segments was used. The CDR3 region of rearranged TCR beta genes was amplified from genomic DNA by a multiplex PCR assay. Amplified TCR beta libraries were sequenced as 87-base-pair reads on the Illumina HiSeq System. The source study handled its data this way. In a later analysis, some 80 million unique TCR beta chains were counted across the approximately 640 repertoires, and some 10 million of these chains were shared by at least two donors. Raw reads were error-corrected and collapsed into unique sequences by a nearest-neighbor algorithm in which closely related sequences were merged to remove PCR and sequencing errors. CDR3 sequences were aligned to IMGT reference sequences to assign V, D and J gene segments. For a sequence to be retained, at least a six-nucleotide match to both a V gene segment and a J gene segment was required. Rearrangements were called productive when the CDR3 lacked stop codons and stayed in frame with V and J; all others were non-productive. CDR3 was defined according to IMGT convention as the region running from the second conserved V-encoded cysteine to the conserved J-encoded phenylalanine. The earlier analysis of roughly 590 of the donors excluded sequences that lacked an unambiguous match to a single V gene segment. An earlier analysis of 587 of the donors classified V segments as functional when productive rearrangements were above 56.7% and as segregating when the standard deviation between donors was above 5%. A statistical classification framework was built for diagnosing cytomegalovirus status from the catalog of TCR beta chain sequences. A later analysis assigned V and J genes by comparing TCR nucleotide sequences with IMGT/GENE-DB human TR gene sequences. The TCRdist pipeline was used in a later analysis to assign CDR3 sequences and most-parsimonious VDJ recombination scenarios. A later analysis defined each TCR beta chain by its CDR3 amino acid sequence plus V-gene family, and excluded reads lacking a unique V-gene family. A later analysis removed over 500 highly shared, low-generation-probability nucleotide sequences to deal with suspected cross-contamination and a sequencing artifact. In a later analysis, a clonal expansion index for each public chain was calculated from normalized within-repertoire ranks of inferred template counts. In a later analysis, generation probabilities were computed with a VDJ recombination model fitted to out-of-frame rearrangements, and the resulting probabilities were checked against IGoR. In a later analysis, TCR-TCR, TCR-HLA and TCR-CMV co-occurrence was scored with hypergeometric tests, and a repertoire-size bias correction was applied to TCR pairs. To estimate false discovery rates, a later analysis permuted the HLA or CMV assignments 20 times. In a later analysis, co-occurring TCRs were grouped using DBSCAN, with TCRdist sequence similarity added in when clustering inside HLA-allele-positive subsets. Repertoires with fewer than 30,000 or more than 120,000 public chains, plus five repertoires with anomalous nucleotide sharing, were excluded from co-occurrence clustering. Held by TCRdb, this immuneACCESS table contains in-frame sequences only and omits some clones. Under half of the omission traces to an unresolved V gene where checked; the cause of the rest is unknown. From that table come the V and J calls and clone size; the DNA was used to work out D and trimming. A total of roughly 120,000 clones appear in this sample, over 75% of them only once. The leading ten clones occupy less than 4% of the sample.

The origin of this receptor is a human donor in good health. Specimen: PBMCs. This chain is built from TRBV15 and TRBJ2-1, with a tentative D gene TRBD1 over 6 matching bases. CDR3 sequence: CATSQGSAYNEQFF. The sequenced DNA is TGTGCCACCTCGCAGGGGAGCGCCTACAATGAGCAGTTCTTC.